This TCR beta chain is from a study of cytomegalovirus exposure and HLA in healthy donors. Study-wide findings and caveats: A prior analysis recorded that most TCR beta V segments were productive about 87% or about 30% of the time. Among CMV-associated TCR beta chains, most appeared HLA-restricted in a later analysis.

This CDR3 has 13 amino acids. Germline V gene data show CDR1 as SQVTM and CDR2 as ANQGSEA. Trimming cost V 4 bases and J 4 bases; bases outside gene matches: 6. In regard to this clone: What it binds is not known.

PCR was performed using 60 Vbeta and 13 Jbeta primers. Clones were read by immunoSEQ multiplex PCR, and TCRdb kept only the in-frame ones, dropping some. The data hold over 150,000 clones, with roughly 82% observed a single time. The sample was PBMCs. The V gene is TRBV29-1, the J gene TRBJ1-1, with 7 bases identical to TRBD1. This sequence was found in a man aged 50-60 years in good health and CMV-seropositive. The CDR3 nucleotides read TGCAGCGTTGTACAGGGGCGGGGCACTGAAGCTTTCTTT. Translated, it gives CSVVQGRGTEAFF.